This entry concerns a single T cell receptor beta chain. Its antigen remains unidentified. No quality values exist for individual bases; no much larger clone is one base distant. This sample is drawn from a study of blood T cell repertoires in COVID-19 (dated by TCRdb to the early 2020s). Background on the whole study: The collaborator samples originated in the United States, Italy and Spain and spanned the acute and convalescent phases of COVID-19. Deeply sampled blood TCRbeta repertoires from subjects exposed to, actively infected with, or recovered from COVID-19 were included in the dataset. The samples were drawn from the first 160 participants of the ongoing ImmuneRACE study and from over 950 subjects provided by 6 global collaborators. Where available, HLA class I and class II types were obtained from metadata supplied by the sample provider rather than from assay-based typing. Nearly every sample came with metadata listing a de-identified subject ID, COVID-19 status, age in years and sex. The material from the prospective study consisted of cDNA or gDNA derived from T cells, B-cell-depleted T cells, or PBMCs. The repertoires were made available in a free public database intended to serve as a resource for research on the immune response to SARS-CoV-2.

TCRbeta CDR3 regions were amplified from genomic DNA by means of the immunoSEQ Assay, a bias-controlled multiplex PCR. Under the source paper's analysis protocol: Nucleated cell counts per sample were estimated from amplification of reference gene primers within the assay. To quantify the absolute abundance of each unique TCRbeta CDR3 rearrangement, sequence reads were collapsed and filtered. Productive Simpson clonality was computed per sample as the square root of Simpson's diversity index over productive rearrangements. As stored in TCRdb, this immuneACCESS dataset retains in-frame rearrangements with V and J assigned. A fraction of the clones does not appear; measured against another copy, unresolved V genes explain less than half of the discrepancy, and the remainder lacks a known reason. V and J calls and clone size are copied from that table; D and trimming were computed from the DNA. This sample has a few hundred thousand clones in its table, and 84% of those were observed once. In total, the top ten clones hold roughly 3.6% of the sample.

Participants in the prospective study were enrolled through a virtual design, were aged about 18 to 100 years, and lived in 24 United States geographic areas. In the prospective study, cohorts were assigned on the basis of participant-reported clinical history obtained from a screening survey and a study questionnaire. ImmuneRACE Cohort 3 recovered participants were defined by two consecutive negative NP/OP PCR tests, healthcare professional clearance, or symptom resolution. In the prospective study, whole blood, serum and a nasopharyngeal or oropharyngeal swab were collected from each participant by mobile phlebotomists. Additional blood draws and questionnaires over an approximately 2-month period could optionally be provided by prospective study participants. Prospective study blood samples were shipped either frozen or at room temperature before DNA extraction. CDR1 and CDR2, per the germline V gene, are MNHEY and SVGAGI. Inclusive of the bounding cysteine and phenylalanine, the CDR3 is 15 residues long. Only the CDR3 portion is preserved as DNA: 45 bases, with reading frame beginning at the first base. The V end gives up 0 bases and the J end 2 bases, leaving 3 bases in the junction not matched to a gene.

On the study overall, not on this receptor specifically: The amount of clinical and demographic metadata varied by source and participant and was provided uncurated.

The clonotype comes from a man aged 50 to 59 who had recovered from COVID-19. The sequenced sample was PBMCs or T cells enriched from blood (not recorded which). The chain links TRBV6-5 with TRBJ2-7; the central 8 bases match TRBD2. This receptor has the CDR3 CASSYSSGVTYEQYF. The nucleotide sequence reads as follows: TGTGCCAGCAGTTACTCTAGCGGGGTAACCTACGAGCAGTACTTC.